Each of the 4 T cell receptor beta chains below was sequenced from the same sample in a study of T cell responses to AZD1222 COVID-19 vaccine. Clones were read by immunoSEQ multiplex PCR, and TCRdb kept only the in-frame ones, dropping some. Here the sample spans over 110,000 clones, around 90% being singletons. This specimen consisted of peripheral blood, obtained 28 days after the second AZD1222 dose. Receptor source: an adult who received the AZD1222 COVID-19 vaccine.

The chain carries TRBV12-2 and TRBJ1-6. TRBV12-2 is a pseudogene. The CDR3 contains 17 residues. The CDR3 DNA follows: TGTGCAAGTCGCTTAGTTAACCCAAGCTCCTATAATTCACCCCTCCACTTT. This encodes CASRLVNPSSYNSPLHF.

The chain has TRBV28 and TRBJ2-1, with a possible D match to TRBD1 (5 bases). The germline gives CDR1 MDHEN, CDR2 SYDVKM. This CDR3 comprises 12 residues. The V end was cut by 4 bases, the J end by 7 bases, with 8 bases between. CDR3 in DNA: TGTGCCAGCAGTTCACAGGTAAATGAGCAGTTCTTC. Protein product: CASSSQVNEQFF.

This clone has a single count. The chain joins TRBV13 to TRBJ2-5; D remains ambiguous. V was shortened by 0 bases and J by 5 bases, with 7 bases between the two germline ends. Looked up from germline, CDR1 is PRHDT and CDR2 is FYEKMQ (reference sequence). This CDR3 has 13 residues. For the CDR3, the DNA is TGTGCCAGCAGCTTAGGGGGATGGGAGACCCAGTACTTC. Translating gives CASSLGGWETQYF.

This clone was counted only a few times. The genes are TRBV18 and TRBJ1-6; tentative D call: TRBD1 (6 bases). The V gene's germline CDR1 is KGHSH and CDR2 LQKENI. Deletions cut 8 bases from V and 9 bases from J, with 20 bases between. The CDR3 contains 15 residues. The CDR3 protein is CASHPGTGRFSPLHF. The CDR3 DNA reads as TGTGCCAGCCACCCAGGCACAGGGCGATTTTCACCCCTCCACTTT.